The 4 T cell receptor beta chains given below trace back to one sample, sequenced in a study of T cells in Graves' hyperthyroidism and ophthalmopathy. Amplification targeted TCR beta CDR3 regions from RNA transcripts. The primer set for the first-round RT-PCR of the TCR CDR3 was HTBI. TCRdb used MiXCR to reprocess the multiplex PCR reads, holding one entry per CDR3 protein. Altogether some 360,000 distinct CDR3 sequences are present, about 15% being singletons, with the ten largest covering approximately 11%. Input material: blood. The receptors shown here come from a woman aged 60 to 75 with Graves' hyperthyroidism.

This clonotype showed up just a few times. The chain combines TRBV20-1 with TRBJ2-1; no clear D. V was trimmed by 3 bases and J by 5 bases, leaving 5 bases between them. CDR3 size: 11 residues. The germline gives CDR1 DFQATT, CDR2 SNEGSKA (reference sequence). This chain's CDR3 is CSASPHNEQFF. The CDR3 DNA follows: TGCAGTGCTAGTCCGCACAATGAGCAGTTCTTC.

This clonotype was seen at least ten times. The rearrangement joins TRBV4-1 to TRBJ2-1, with 7 bases identical to TRBD1. Germline assignment: CDR1 MGHRA and CDR2 YSYEKL. Trimming at V came to 1 base and at J to 4 bases, leaving 4 bases not matched to a gene. CDR3 length: 15 residues. The CDR3: CASSQATGEYNEQFF. DNA of the CDR3: TGCGCCAGCAGCCAAGCTACAGGGGAGTACAATGAGCAGTTCTTC.

This clonotype appeared a few times. CDR3 residues: CSVGDGTALNYGYTF. Here the CDR3 DNA reads TGCAGCGTTGGAGATGGGACGGCTCTTAACTATGGCTACACCTTC. V and J are TRBV29-1 and TRBJ1-2; TRBD1 is a possible D gene (5 bases). Germline CDR1 SQVTM, CDR2 ANQGSEA. V was clipped by 4 bases and J by 1 base, with 16 bases between them. This CDR3 has 15 residues.

This chain uses TRBV28 with TRBJ2-3, with D perhaps TRBD2 (6 bases). Germline-derived CDR1 and CDR2 are MDHEN and SYDVKM. V lost 5 bases, J lost 4 bases, and 22 bases lay in between. This CDR3 is built from 17 residues. The CDR3 protein is CASSPPRAGPTSDTQYF. Here the CDR3 DNA reads TGTGCCAGCAGTCCGCCTCGGGCGGGACCGACGTCAGATACGCAGTATTTT.